This is a list of T cell receptor beta chains from one sample in a study of regulatory T cells in long-lasting Graves disease. TCRdb reprocessed the multiplex PCR reads via MiXCR and lists one record per CDR3 protein. The sample has approximately 400,000 distinct CDR3 sequences, about a sixth seen once. The sequenced sample was peripheral blood mononuclear cells (PBMCs), obtained at new diagnosis, from a patient treated with antithyroid drugs. These receptors were obtained from a female donor with Graves disease. Each CDR3 is given with its conserved first and last residue. The D gene is left open where the match is weak. Clone size is stated in some rows and not others, as once, few, many or a class when expanded.

many	TRBV2	TRBJ1-2	TRBD1	CARLGQGKDYGYTF	TGTGCCAGACTTGGACAGGGGAAGGACTATGGCTACACCTTC
many	TRBV6-2/TRBV6-3	TRBJ1-1	-	CASSYSSEAFF	TGTGCCAGCAGTTACTCTTCTGAAGCTTTCTTT
-	TRBV7-9	TRBJ2-1	TRBD1	CASSHGTAYNEQFF	TGTGCCAGCAGCCACGGGACAGCCTACAATGAGCAGTTCTTC
-	TRBV4-1	TRBJ1-1	-	CASSQSRGTVNTEAFF	TGCGCCAGCAGCCAAAGCCGAGGGACGGTGAACACTGAAGCTTTCTTT
-	TRBV7-2	TRBJ2-2	TRBD1	CASSRTGDRIGGELFF	TGTGCCAGCAGCCGCACCGGGGACAGGATAGGCGGGGAGCTGTTTTTT
many	TRBV14	TRBJ2-7	-	CASSQDWDASSYEQYF	TGTGCCAGCAGCCAAGATTGGGACGCAAGCTCCTACGAGCAGTACTTC
many	TRBV29-1	TRBJ1-2	TRBD1	CSVRLPNTDRRVYGYTF	TGCAGCGTTCGATTGCCTAACACGGACAGGAGGGTATATGGCTACACCTTC
-	TRBV11-2	TRBJ2-5	TRBD2	CASSSQTSGRAGETQYF	TGTGCCAGCAGCTCGCAAACTAGCGGGAGGGCGGGAGAGACCCAGTACTTC
many	TRBV7-2	TRBJ1-6	-	CASSPRGVTPYNSPLHF	TGTGCCAGCAGCCCTAGAGGGGTTACCCCTTATAATTCACCCCTCCACTTT
-	TRBV6-1	TRBJ2-5	-	CASRQTETQYF	TGTGCCAGCAGACAGACAGAGACCCAGTACTTC
many	TRBV15	TRBJ2-5	-	CATSRAARQETQYF	TGTGCCACCAGCAGAGCGGCTCGACAAGAGACCCAGTACTTC
few	TRBV7-3	TRBJ2-1	-	CASSARGTGVFF	TGTGCCAGCAGCGCCAGGGGAACTGGGGTGTTCTTC
many	TRBV3-1	TRBJ2-2	-	CASSHTNTGELFF	TGTGCCAGCAGCCACACGAACACCGGGGAGCTGTTTTTT
many	TRBV7-6	TRBJ1-1	TRBD1	CASSLDRANTEAFF	TGTGCCAGCAGCCTTGACAGGGCGAACACTGAAGCTTTCTTT
-	TRBV25-1	TRBJ1-4	-	CASSGFGQGNGLFF	TGTGCCAGCAGTGGTTTTGGGCAGGGGAACGGACTGTTTTTT
many	TRBV6-2/TRBV6-3	TRBJ2-7	TRBD2	CASSDPGTSGSYEQYF	TGTGCCAGCAGTGACCCCGGGACTAGCGGGAGCTACGAGCAGTACTTC
-	TRBV12-3/TRBV12-4	TRBJ2-7	TRBD1	CASTPEGGFYEQYF	TGTGCCAGCACCCCGGAAGGGGGCTTCTACGAGCAGTACTTC
many	TRBV20-1	TRBJ1-5	TRBD1	CSAADRGNSQPQHF	TGCAGTGCCGCGGACAGGGGAAACAGTCAGCCCCAGCATTTT
many	TRBV7-9	TRBJ2-5	-	CASSPLRGRDGEETQYF	TGTGCCAGCAGCCCCCTAAGGGGCCGAGACGGGGAAGAGACCCAGTACTTC
few	TRBV30	TRBJ2-2	-	CAWSGTAITGELFF	TGTGCCTGGAGTGGGACGGCGATTACCGGGGAGCTGTTTTTT
many	TRBV5-5	TRBJ1-1	-	CASSLAQGMNTEAFF	TGTGCCAGCAGCTTGGCCCAGGGAATGAACACTGAAGCTTTCTTT
many	TRBV5-6	TRBJ1-1	-	CASSLRPRATEAFF	TGTGCCAGCAGCTTAAGACCACGGGCCACTGAAGCTTTCTTT
few	TRBV2	TRBJ2-1	-	CASSPYEPRQAGGNEQFF	TGTGCCAGCAGTCCCTACGAACCTAGGCAGGCTGGAGGGAATGAGCAGTTCTTC
once	TRBV7-2	TRBJ2-5	TRBD2	CASSLAWTSGRANQYF	TGTGCCAGCAGCTTAGCGTGGACTAGCGGGAGGGCTAACCAGTACTTC
many	TRBV20-1	TRBJ2-3	TRBD2	CSADRRLAGAPDTQYF	TGCAGTGCGGACCGAAGACTAGCGGGAGCCCCAGATACGCAGTATTTT
-	TRBV11-2	TRBJ1-6	TRBD1	CASSPTGTGGLRGNSPLHF	TGTGCCAGCAGCCCGACAGGGACAGGGGGCCTGAGGGGGAATTCACCCCTCCACTTT
-	TRBV29-1	TRBJ2-2	TRBD1	CSASGTGNTGELFF	TGCAGCGCCTCCGGGACAGGGAACACCGGGGAGCTGTTTTTT
many	TRBV10-3	TRBJ1-5	-	CAISPRLNQPQHF	TGTGCCATCAGTCCCCGTTTAAATCAGCCCCAGCATTTT
many	TRBV20-1	TRBJ2-4	-	CSAQVGNIQYF	TGCAGTGCGCAAGTGGGAAACATTCAGTACTTC
few	TRBV7-3	TRBJ2-5	TRBD1	CASSPRQGIQETQYF	TGTGCCAGCAGCCCAAGACAGGGGATCCAAGAGACCCAGTACTTC
-	TRBV11-2	TRBJ2-5	-	CASSSTDSLETQYF	TGTGCCAGCAGCTCGACAGACAGCCTTGAGACCCAGTACTTC
few	TRBV29-1	TRBJ2-2	-	CSVNDRPTNTGELFF	TGCAGCGTGAACGACAGGCCCACGAACACCGGGGAGCTGTTTTTT
-	TRBV7-3	TRBJ2-1	TRBD2	CASMRAGGPAEQFF	TGTGCCAGCATGAGGGCGGGGGGGCCAGCCGAGCAGTTCTTC
-	TRBV12-3/TRBV12-4	TRBJ2-1	-	CASTKGSSYNEQFF	TGTGCCAGCACTAAGGGTTCCTCCTACAATGAGCAGTTCTTC
-	TRBV7-2	TRBJ2-1	TRBD1	CACSGDGTGANEQFF	TGTGCCTGCTCTGGGGACGGGACAGGGGCCAATGAGCAGTTCTTC
-	TRBV20-1	TRBJ2-3	TRBD2	CSPLSGLSTDTQYF	TGCAGTCCACTTAGCGGGCTAAGCACAGATACGCAGTATTTT
-	TRBV30	TRBJ1-2	TRBD1	CAWSPGGYGYTF	TGTGCCTGGAGTCCAGGGGGCTATGGCTACACCTTC
-	TRBV28	TRBJ2-3	-	CASSSNKGWADTQYF	TGTGCCAGCAGCAGCAACAAGGGGTGGGCAGATACGCAGTATTTT
many	TRBV2	TRBJ2-7	TRBD2	CASTKAGDYEQYF	TGTGCCAGCACCAAAGCGGGGGACTACGAGCAGTACTTC
-	TRBV6-5	TRBJ1-2	TRBD1	CASSSNRGKWSGYTF	TGTGCCAGCAGTTCAAACAGGGGGAAGTGGAGTGGCTACACCTTC
-	TRBV20-1	TRBJ1-1	TRBD1	CSARPGTGVAEAFF	TGCAGTGCTAGACCCGGGACAGGGGTCGCTGAAGCTTTCTTT
few	TRBV4-2	TRBJ2-7	TRBD2	CASSQEFGAGSDEQYF	TGTGCCAGCAGCCAAGAGTTCGGAGCGGGATCCGACGAGCAGTACTTC
many	TRBV2	TRBJ1-6	-	CASRETWDNSPLHF	TGTGCCAGCAGAGAGACATGGGATAATTCACCCCTCCACTTT
-	TRBV14	TRBJ2-5	TRBD1	CASSQDRTGGLETQYF	TGTGCCAGCAGCCAAGATCGGACAGGGGGCTTGGAGACCCAGTACTTC
many	TRBV3-1	TRBJ2-1	-	CASSQERETYNEQFF	TGTGCCAGCAGCCAAGAACGGGAGACCTACAATGAGCAGTTCTTC